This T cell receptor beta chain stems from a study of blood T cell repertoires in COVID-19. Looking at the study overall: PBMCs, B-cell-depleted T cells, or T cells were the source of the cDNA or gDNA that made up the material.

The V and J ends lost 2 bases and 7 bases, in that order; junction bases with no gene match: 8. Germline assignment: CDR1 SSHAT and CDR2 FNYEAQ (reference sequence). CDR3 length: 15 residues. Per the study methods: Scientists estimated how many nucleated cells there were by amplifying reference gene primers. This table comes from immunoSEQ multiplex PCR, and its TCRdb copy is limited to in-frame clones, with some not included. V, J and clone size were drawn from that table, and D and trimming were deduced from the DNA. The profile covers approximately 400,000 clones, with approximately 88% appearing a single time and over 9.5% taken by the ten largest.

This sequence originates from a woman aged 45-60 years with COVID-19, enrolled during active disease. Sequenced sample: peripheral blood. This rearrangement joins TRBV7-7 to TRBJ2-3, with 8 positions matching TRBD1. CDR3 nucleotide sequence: TGTGCCAGCAGCTTAAACCCTGACAGGGGAAATACGCAGTATTTT. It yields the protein CASSLNPDRGNTQYF.